This is a list of T cell receptor beta chains from one sample in a study of cytomegalovirus exposure and HLA in healthy donors. This table comes from immunoSEQ multiplex PCR, and its TCRdb copy is limited to in-frame clones, with some not included. The table has over 150,000 clones, 68% seen once; the top ten hold around 3%. The sequencing sample was made of PBMCs. The receptors stem from a woman aged 40-49 years in good health and CMV-seropositive. CDR3s include the opening cysteine and the closing phenylalanine or tryptophan. The D gene is left open where the match is weak. A clone size is listed for some rows: how often the clone was seen (once, few, many), or a class if it is expanded.

d_gene | j_gene | v_gene | abundance | len | CDR3aa | CDR3nt
TRBD2 | TRBJ2-7 | TRBV29-1 | - | 14 | CSVTGTSGFGEQYF | TGCAGCGTTACCGGGACTAGCGGGTTCGGCGAGCAGTACTTC
- | TRBJ2-7 | TRBV19 | - | 15 | CASSPGFGSPNEQYF | TGTGCCAGTAGTCCCGGATTCGGGTCACCGAACGAGCAGTACTTC
- | TRBJ1-2 | TRBV19 | - | 9 | CARFTGSTF | TGTGCCAGGTTTACCGGTAGCACCTTC
TRBD2 | TRBJ2-3 | TRBV11-2 | - | 17 | CASSSQLSGRVTDTQYF | TGTGCCAGCAGCTCCCAACTCAGCGGGAGGGTTACAGATACGCAGTATTTT
- | TRBJ2-7 | TRBV28 | - | 14 | CASNTFSRGYEQYF | TGTGCCAGCAACACCTTTTCGAGGGGGTACGAGCAGTACTTC
- | TRBJ1-2 | TRBV2 | - | 14 | CASSYGRELRGYPF | TGTGCCAGCAGTTACGGGAGAGAGCTGCGTGGCTACCCCTTC
TRBD2 | TRBJ2-3 | TRBV6-4 | - | 16 | CASSSTWGTNTDTQYF | TGTGCCAGCAGCTCGACGTGGGGGACTAACACAGATACGCAGTATTTT
- | TRBJ2-1 | TRBV19 | - | 18 | CASSIDHSSPLSYNEQFF | TGTGCCAGTAGTATAGATCACTCTAGCCCTCTCTCCTACAATGAGCAGTTCTTC
- | TRBJ2-2 | TRBV9 | few | 12 | CASSVPPGELFF | TGTGCCAGCAGCGTCCCTCCCGGGGAGCTGTTTTTT
TRBD2 | TRBJ2-7 | TRBV4-1 | - | 13 | CASSEREGHEQYF | TGCGCCAGCAGCGAGCGGGAGGGCCACGAGCAGTACTTC
TRBD1 | TRBJ2-5 | TRBV5-6 | - | 15 | CASSSKTGGSETQYF | TGTGCCAGCAGCTCCAAGACAGGGGGCTCAGAGACCCAGTACTTC
TRBD1 | TRBJ1-5 | TRBV2 | - | 15 | CASSEAGQGALPQHF | TGTGCCAGCAGTGAAGCGGGACAGGGGGCTCTGCCCCAGCATTTT
TRBD1 | TRBJ1-1 | TRBV2 | - | 14 | CASTGDRVNTEAFF | TGTGCCAGCACCGGTGACAGGGTGAACACTGAAGCTTTTTTT
TRBD1 | TRBJ1-1 | TRBV9 | - | 15 | CASSSWTGGLTEAFF | TGTGCCAGCAGCTCGTGGACAGGGGGGCTCACTGAAGCTTTCTTT
TRBD2 | TRBJ2-3 | TRBV4-3 | - | 18 | CASSLLSPSGGSTDTQYF | TGCGCCAGCAGCCTTTTATCCCCAAGCGGGGGAAGCACAGATACGCAGTATTTT